The clone carrying this T cell receptor beta chain was seen only a few times. Antigen: not known. The entry originates in a study of T cell repertoires in cytomegalovirus infection. V gave up 6 bases and J gave up 5 bases, with 7 bases separating them. CDR1 is SGHTA and CDR2 is FQGNSA in the germline V gene. CDR3 length: 12 amino acids. TCRdb reprocessed the reads with MiXCR, giving one entry per CDR3 protein. The sample records roughly 860,000 distinct CDR3 sequences, 32% being singletons. Study-level findings and limits: Ex vivo responses were dominated by HLA-C-restricted CMV-specific TCR beta clonotypes.

The receptor was isolated from a human donor in good health (CMV status not recorded). Some clones in this sample may be carry-over from other donors' samples. This material consisted of cultured CD8+ T cells from PBMCs, taken from culture after CMV antigen stimulation. The V call is TRBV7-2, the J call TRBJ2-2; D gene ambiguous. The CDR3 sequence: CASSQWTGELFF. The CDR3 region has the DNA TGTGCCAGCAGTCAGTGGACCGGGGAGCTGTTTTTT. The whole variable domain, remainder taken from reference TRBV7-2 and TRBJ2-2, is GAGVSQSPSNKVTEKGKDVELRCDPISGHTALYWYRQSLGQGLEFLIYFQGNSAPDKSGLPSDRFSAERTGGSVSTLTIQRTQQEDSAVYLCASSQWTGELFFGEGSRLTVL.